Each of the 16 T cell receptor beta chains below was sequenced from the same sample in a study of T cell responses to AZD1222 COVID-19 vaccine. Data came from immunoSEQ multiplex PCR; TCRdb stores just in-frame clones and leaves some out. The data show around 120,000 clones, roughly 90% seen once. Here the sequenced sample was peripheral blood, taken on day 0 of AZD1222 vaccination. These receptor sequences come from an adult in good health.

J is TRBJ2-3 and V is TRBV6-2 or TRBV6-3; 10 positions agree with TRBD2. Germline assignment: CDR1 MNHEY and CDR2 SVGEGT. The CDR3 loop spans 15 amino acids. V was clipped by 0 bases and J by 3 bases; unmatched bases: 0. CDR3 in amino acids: CASSYSTSGTDTQYF. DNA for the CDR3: TGTGCCAGCAGTTACTCGACTAGCGGGACAGATACGCAGTATTTT.

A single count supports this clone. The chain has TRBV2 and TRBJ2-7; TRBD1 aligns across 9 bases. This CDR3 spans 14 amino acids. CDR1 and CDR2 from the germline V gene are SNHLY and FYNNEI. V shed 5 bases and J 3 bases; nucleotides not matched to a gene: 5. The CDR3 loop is CASSYGTGIYEQYF. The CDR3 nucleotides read TGTGCCAGCAGTTATGGGACAGGGATCTACGAGCAGTACTTC.

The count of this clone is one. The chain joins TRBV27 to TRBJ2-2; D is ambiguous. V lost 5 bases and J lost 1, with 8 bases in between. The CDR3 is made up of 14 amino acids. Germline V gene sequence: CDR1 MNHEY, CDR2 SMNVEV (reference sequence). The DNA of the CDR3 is TGTGCCAGCAGTAGGCAGTTGAACACCGGGGAGCTGTTTTTT. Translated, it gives CASSRQLNTGELFF.

The CDR3 here is CASSSLGNQPQHF. In DNA form, the CDR3 reads TGTGCCAGCAGCTCCCTTGGGAATCAGCCCCAGCATTTT. This chain uses TRBV11-2 with TRBJ1-5; no definite D call. From germline, CDR1 is SGHAT and CDR2 FQNNGV. V gave up 4 bases and J gave up 4 bases, with 8 bases separating them. There are 13 residues in the CDR3.

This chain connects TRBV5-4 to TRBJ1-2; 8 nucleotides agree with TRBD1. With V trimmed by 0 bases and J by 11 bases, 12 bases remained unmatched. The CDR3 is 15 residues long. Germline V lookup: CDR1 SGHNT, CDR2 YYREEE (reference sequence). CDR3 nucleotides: TGTGCCAGCAGCTTGGCCGGGCAGGGGGCAAAGGTATACACCTTC. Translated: CASSLAGQGAKVYTF.

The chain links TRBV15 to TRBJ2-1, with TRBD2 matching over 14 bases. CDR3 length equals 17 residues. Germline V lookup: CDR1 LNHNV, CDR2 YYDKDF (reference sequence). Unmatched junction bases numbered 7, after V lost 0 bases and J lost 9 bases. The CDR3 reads CATSRERLAGGVFEQFF. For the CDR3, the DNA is TGTGCCACCAGCAGAGAAAGACTAGCGGGAGGGGTCTTTGAGCAGTTCTTC.

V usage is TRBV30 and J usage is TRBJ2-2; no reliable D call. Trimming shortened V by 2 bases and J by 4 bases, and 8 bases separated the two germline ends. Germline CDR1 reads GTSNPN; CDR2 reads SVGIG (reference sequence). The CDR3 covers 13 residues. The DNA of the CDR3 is TGTGCCTGGAGTCTTCGCGTCACCGGGGAGCTGTTTTTT. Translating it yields CAWSLRVTGELFF.

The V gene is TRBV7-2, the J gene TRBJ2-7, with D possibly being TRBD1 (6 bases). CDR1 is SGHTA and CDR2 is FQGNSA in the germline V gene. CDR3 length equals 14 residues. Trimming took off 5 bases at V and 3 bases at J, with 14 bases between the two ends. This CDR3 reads CASSVQGIGYEQYF. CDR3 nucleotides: TGTGCCAGCAGCGTGCAGGGGATCGGCTACGAGCAGTACTTC.

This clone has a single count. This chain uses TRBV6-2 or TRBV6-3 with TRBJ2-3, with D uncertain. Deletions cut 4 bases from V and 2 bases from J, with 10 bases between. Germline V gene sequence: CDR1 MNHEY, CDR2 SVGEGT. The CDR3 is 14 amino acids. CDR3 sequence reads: CASSLNAPTDTQYF. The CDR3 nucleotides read TGTGCCAGCAGTTTGAATGCCCCCACAGATACGCAGTATTTT.

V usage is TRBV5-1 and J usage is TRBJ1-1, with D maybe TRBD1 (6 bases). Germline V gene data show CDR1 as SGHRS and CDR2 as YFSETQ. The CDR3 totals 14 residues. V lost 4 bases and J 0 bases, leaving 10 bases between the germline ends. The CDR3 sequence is CASSPDRLNTEAFF. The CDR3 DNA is TGCGCCAGCAGCCCGGACAGATTGAACACTGAAGCTTTCTTT.

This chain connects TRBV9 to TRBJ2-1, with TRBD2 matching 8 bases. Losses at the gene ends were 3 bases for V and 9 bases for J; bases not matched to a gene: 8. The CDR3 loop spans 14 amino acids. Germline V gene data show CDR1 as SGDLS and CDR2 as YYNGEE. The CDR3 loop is CASSEGTRTAEQFF. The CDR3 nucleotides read TGTGCCAGCAGCGAGGGGACTAGGACGGCTGAGCAGTTCTTC.

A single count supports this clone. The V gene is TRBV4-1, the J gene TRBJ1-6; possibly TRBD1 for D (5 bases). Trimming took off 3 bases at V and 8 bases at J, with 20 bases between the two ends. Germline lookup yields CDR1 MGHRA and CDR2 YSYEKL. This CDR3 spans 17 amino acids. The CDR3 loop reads CASSQIGALPGHSPLHF. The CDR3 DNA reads TGCGCCAGCAGCCAGATAGGCGCCCTCCCAGGGCATTCACCCCTCCACTTT.

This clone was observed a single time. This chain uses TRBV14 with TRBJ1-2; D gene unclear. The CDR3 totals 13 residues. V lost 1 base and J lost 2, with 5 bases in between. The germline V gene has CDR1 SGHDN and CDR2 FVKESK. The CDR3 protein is CASSQVGNYGYTF. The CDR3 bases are TGTGCCAGCAGCCAAGTAGGGAACTATGGCTACACCTTC.

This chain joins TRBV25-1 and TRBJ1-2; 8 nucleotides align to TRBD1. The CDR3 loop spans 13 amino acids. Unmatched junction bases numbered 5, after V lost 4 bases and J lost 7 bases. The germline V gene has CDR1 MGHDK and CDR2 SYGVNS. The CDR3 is CASSAGGLGGYTF. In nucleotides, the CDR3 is TGTGCCAGCAGTGCAGGGGGCTTAGGTGGCTACACCTTC.

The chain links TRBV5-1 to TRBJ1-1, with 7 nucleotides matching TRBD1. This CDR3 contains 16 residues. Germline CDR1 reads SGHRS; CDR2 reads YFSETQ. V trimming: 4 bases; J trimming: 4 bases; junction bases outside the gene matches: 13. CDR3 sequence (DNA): TGCGCCAGCAGCCGAATTACGACAGGGCTCATCACTGAAGCTTTCTTT. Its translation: CASSRITTGLITEAFF.

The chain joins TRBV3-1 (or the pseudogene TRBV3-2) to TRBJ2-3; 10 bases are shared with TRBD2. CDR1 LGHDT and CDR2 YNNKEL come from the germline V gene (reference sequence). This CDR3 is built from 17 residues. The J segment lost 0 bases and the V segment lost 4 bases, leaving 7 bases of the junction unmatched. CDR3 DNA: TGTGCCAGCAGCCTAGCGGGAGGCTCCGAAAGCACAGATACGCAGTATTTT. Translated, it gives CASSLAGGSESTDTQYF.